This T cell receptor (beta chain) is from a study of blood T cell repertoires in COVID-19. Participants' own reports of clinical history determined their cohort assignment. CDR1 is MNHEY and CDR2 is SVGAGI in the germline V gene. The CDR3 loop spans 14 amino acids. Trimming stripped 2 bases from V and 3 bases from J, with 9 bases between. Generated by immunoSEQ multiplex PCR, the TCRdb table keeps only in-frame clones and is missing some. The data contain around 130,000 clones, roughly four fifths of them singletons. This chain links TRBV6-5 with TRBJ2-3, with unresolved D. Sequenced: PBMCs or T cells enriched from blood (not recorded which). The receptor's source is a man aged 30 to 39 who had recovered from COVID-19. DNA for the CDR3: TGTGCCAGCAGTTACCCGTCTCAGACAGATACGCAGTATTTT. This encodes CASSYPSQTDTQYF.